Included here is one T cell receptor (beta chain) sequence, with context. Its cognate antigen is unknown. This specimen comes from a study of T cell responses to AZD1222 COVID-19 vaccine. Study-level results: The peak T cell response came first, and repertoires were sampled only after it. Seropositivity was recorded at baseline in only a handful of AZD1222 recipients.

The CDR3 consists of 14 residues. Germline V gene sequence: CDR1 SGHAT, CDR2 FQNNGV. V shed 3 bases and J 9 bases; nucleotides not matched to a gene: 7. Profiling relied on immunoSEQ multiplex PCR, and the TCRdb table lists in-frame clones only, not all of them. Among more than 85,000 clones listed, 88% were seen once. This chain connects TRBV11-2 to TRBJ2-1, with 8 positions matching TRBD2. The source was peripheral blood, collected 28 days after the second AZD1222 dose. The sequence came from an adult who received the AZD1222 COVID-19 vaccine. The CDR3 loop is CASSLRGLEGEQFF. In DNA form, the CDR3 reads TGTGCCAGCAGCTTGAGGGGACTAGAAGGTGAGCAGTTCTTC.